Each of the 17 T cell receptor beta chains below was sequenced from the same sample in a study of cytomegalovirus exposure and HLA in healthy donors. Both 60 Vbeta primers and 13 Jbeta primers went into the PCR. This table comes from immunoSEQ multiplex PCR, and its TCRdb copy is limited to in-frame clones, with some not included. In the table there are 140,000 to 150,000 clones, under 90% of which are singletons. The material sequenced was PBMCs. These receptors were obtained from a middle-aged man in good health and CMV-seronegative.

The chain links TRBV12-5 to TRBJ2-5, with D maybe TRBD1 (6 bases). The J call may be in error: the DNA end matches TRBJ2-7 better. Germline lookup yields CDR1 LGHNT and CDR2 FRNRAP. The CDR3 sequence is 16 residues long. CDR3 sequence reads: CASGLQAGATPYEQYF. CDR3 nucleotide sequence: TGTGCTAGTGGTCTCCAGGCAGGGGCCACCCCCTACGAGCAGTACTTC.

The sample holds a few counts of this clone. The genes are TRBV7-6 and TRBJ2-3; 7 nucleotides line up with TRBD2. The length of the CDR3 is 12 residues. Germline V gene lookup returns CDR1 SGHVS and CDR2 FNYEAQ. J gave up 4 bases and V 8 bases, and 3 bases lay outside the gene matches. CDR3 sequence (DNA): TGTGCCAGCGGTGGGAGGGCAGATACGCAGTATTTT. Translating gives CASGGRADTQYF.

A single count supports this clone. This chain joins TRBV18 and TRBJ2-3; TRBD1 is a possible D gene (5 bases). Germline lookup yields CDR1 KGHSH and CDR2 LQKENI. The V gene lost 3 bases and the J gene lost 2 bases, with 12 bases spanning the gap. The CDR3 has 15 amino acids. The CDR3 sequence: CASSPRSGSTDTQYF. The CDR3 bases are TGTGCCAGCTCACCTCGGTCAGGGTCCACAGATACGCAGTATTTT.

The V and J genes are TRBV6-5 and TRBJ2-2; D is unresolved. Germline V gene data show CDR1 as MNHEY and CDR2 as SVGAGI. V lost 5 bases to trimming and J lost 6 bases, with 10 bases between them. The CDR3 runs to 13 residues. The DNA of the CDR3 is TGTGCCAGCAGTCGCTACTTTGCCGGGGAGCTGTTTTTT. Protein sequence: CASSRYFAGELFF.

This clone was detected only once. The V and J genes are TRBV6-6 and TRBJ1-1; possibly TRBD1 for D (5 bases). V lost 2 bases to trimming and J lost 2 bases, with 9 bases between them. The CDR3 sequence is 14 residues long. Looked up from germline, CDR1 is MNHNY and CDR2 is SVGAGI (reference sequence). The CDR3 is CASSYLTGNTEAFF. The CDR3 nucleotides read TGTGCCAGCAGTTACCTAACAGGTAACACTGAAGCTTTCTTT.

J is TRBJ2-7 and V is TRBV9, with D hard to call. The CDR3 covers 14 residues. The V gene's germline CDR1 is SGDLS and CDR2 YYNGEE. Trimming removed 0 bases at V and 0 bases at J, with 7 bases between. CDR3 protein: CASSVASFSYEQYF. Here the CDR3 DNA reads TGTGCCAGCAGCGTAGCTTCCTTCTCCTACGAGCAGTACTTC.

Points on this clone: Compared with germline, one end of the junction differs, possibly owing to a read error. The V and J genes are TRBV5-1 and TRBJ1-1, with unresolved D. Germline CDR1 reads SGHRS; CDR2 reads YFSETQ. The CDR3 is 15 residues long. CDR3 nucleotides: TGCGCCAGCACCTTGGTCAGTGATCCAAACACTGAAGCTTTCTTT. Its protein product is CASTLVSDPNTEAFF.

This chain uses TRBV5-1 with TRBJ1-2; TRBD1 matches 7 bases. The V and J ends lost 0 bases and 4 bases, in that order; junction bases with no gene match: 3. Per the germline V gene, CDR1 is SGHRS and CDR2 is YFSETQ. CDR3 length: 14 residues. CDR3 DNA: TGCGCCAGCAGCTTGGGCGGGACAGCCTATGGCTACACCTTC. Translation gives CASSLGGTAYGYTF.

This clone is classed as medium-sized. The CDR3 DNA is TGTGCCAGCAGTTCCCCGGGACTAGCGTCCTACGAGCAGTACTTC. Translated, it gives CASSSPGLASYEQYF. V gene TRBV6-6 combines with J gene TRBJ2-7; 10 bases fit TRBD2. The CDR3 extends over 15 amino acids. Unmatched junction bases numbered 4, after V lost 4 bases and J lost 1 base. The germline CDR1 and CDR2 sequences are MNHNY and SVGAGI (reference sequence).

In its sample, this clone was seen once. The J gene is TRBJ1-4, the V gene TRBV5-5; D is unresolved. The CDR3 sequence is 14 residues long. V lost 7 bases, J lost 8 bases, and 18 bases lay in between. In germline, CDR1 is SGHKS, CDR2 YYEKEE (reference sequence). CDR3 coding DNA: TGTGCCAGCCGTACGCGGCGGGAGGACGAAAAACTGTTTTTT. It yields the protein CASRTRREDEKLFF.

The chain has TRBV5-4 and TRBJ2-5; D may be TRBD1 (6 bases). Trimming took off 0 bases at V and 4 bases at J, with 13 bases between the two ends. There are 15 residues in the CDR3. The germline gives CDR1 SGHNT, CDR2 YYREEE (reference sequence). Here the CDR3 reads CASSLDQGRGETQYF. CDR3 DNA sequence: TGTGCCAGCAGCTTGGACCAGGGCAGGGGAGAGACCCAGTACTTC.

The chain recombines TRBV28 with TRBJ1-4; D is unresolved. The germline V gene has CDR1 MDHEN and CDR2 SYDVKM. The CDR3 has 17 amino acids. Deletions cut 4 bases from V and 4 bases from J, with 19 bases between. CDR3 nucleotide sequence: TGTGCCAGCAGTTCCCCACACGACCCGCGGGATAATGAAAAACTGTTTTTT. It is translated as CASSSPHDPRDNEKLFF.

In its sample, this clone was seen a few times. The sample has other DNA sequences that encode this CDR3 too. The genes are TRBV27 and TRBJ2-1; the D gene is possibly TRBD1 (5 bases). V shed 2 bases and J shed 4 bases, with 12 bases lying between them. This CDR3 contains 15 residues. Germline assignment: CDR1 MNHEY and CDR2 SMNVEV (reference sequence). The CDR3 DNA is TGTGCCAGCAGTTTACGGGCAGGGCCTTACAATGAGCAGTTCTTC. Residues: CASSLRAGPYNEQFF.

This clone was recorded once. This chain links TRBV5-6 with TRBJ1-1, with D possibly matching TRBD1 (5 bases). Germline V gene sequence: CDR1 SGHDT, CDR2 YYEEEE. Trimming removed 4 bases from V and 1 base from J, with 17 bases in between. CDR3 size: 16 residues. Written as DNA, the CDR3 is TGTGCCAGCAGCCCTGGGGGGTTTGGGAAGAACACTGAAGCTTTCTTT. Amino acids: CASSPGGFGKNTEAFF. The whole variable domain, filled in from reference TRBV5-6 and TRBJ1-1, reads DAGVTQSPTHLIKTRGQQVTLRCSPKSGHDTVSWYQQALGQGPQFIFQYYEEEERQRGNFPDRFSGHQFPNYSSELNVNALLLGDSALYLCASSPGGFGKNTEAFFGQGTRLTVV.

The J gene is TRBJ1-2, the V gene TRBV27, with D uncertain. CDR1 and CDR2 (germline): MNHEY, SMNVEV (reference sequence). The CDR3 is 13 amino acids. V was clipped by 6 bases and J by 7 bases, with 15 bases between them. The CDR3: CASSLHGGSGYTF. As DNA, the CDR3 is TGTGCCAGCAGCCTACATGGAGGCTCTGGCTACACCTTC.

This clone was seen at least ten times. The genes are TRBV5-3 and TRBJ1-5; D is unclear. TRBV5-3 is labeled an ORF, and its function is uncertain. V lost 4 bases and J 0 bases, leaving 11 bases between the germline ends. CDR3 length equals 15 residues. The CDR3: CARSKSPHSNQPQHF. In DNA form, the CDR3 reads TGTGCCAGAAGCAAATCCCCCCATAGCAATCAGCCCCAGCATTTT.

This chain joins TRBV2 and TRBJ2-5; 14 bases fit TRBD2. The CDR3 runs 16 residues. The germline CDR1 and CDR2 sequences are SNHLY and FYNNEI. V gave up 6 bases and J gave up 5 bases; unmatched junction bases: 8. The CDR3 sequence: CASSPTSGGARETQYF. The CDR3 region has the DNA TGTGCCAGCAGCCCGACTAGCGGGGGGGCCCGGGAGACCCAGTACTTC.